Here is one TCR beta chain with its context. The source of the sample is a study of PD-1 blockade in classical Hodgkin lymphoma. The sample's time point: cycle 4 day 1 (C4D1), after more than five weeks of nivolumab. After autologous stem cell transplantation all patients relapsed, and prior brentuximab vedotin exposure differed between cohorts. TCRdb's table, derived via immunoSEQ multiplex PCR, lists solely in-frame clones and lacks some. Of under 20,000 clones listed, approximately 80% are singletons. CDR1 and CDR2 (germline): SGHTA, FQGNSA. Trimming pared 5 bases from V and 7 bases from J, leaving 10 bases between. This CDR3 contains 12 residues.

Sequenced material: peripheral blood mononuclear cells (PBMCs), taken before the fourth cycle of nivolumab. This rearrangement joins TRBV7-2 to TRBJ2-3; no definite D call. The TCR originated in a human donor with classical Hodgkin lymphoma. In DNA form, the CDR3 reads TGTGCCAGCAGCGTGACACAGAATACGCAGTATTTT. It codes for CASSVTQNTQYF.